This T cell receptor (beta chain) comes out of a study of T cell responses to AZD1222 COVID-19 vaccine. Points from the study as a whole: Among the donors, most were white British and more were female, and clonal diversity was possibly underestimated.

The repertoire was sequenced with immunoSEQ multiplex PCR; TCRdb's copy has only in-frame clones and lacks some. The sample has some 250,000 clones, roughly 93% seen once. In the case of this clone: Its antigen remains unknown.

The CDR3 loop spans 13 amino acids. The germline CDR1 and CDR2 sequences are MNHEY and SVGAGI. Trimming took 6 bases from V and 7 from J, leaving 14 bases between them. Recipients boosted at about 4 weeks or about 12 weeks are pooled. This TCR was recovered from an adult who received the AZD1222 COVID-19 vaccine. This material consisted of peripheral blood, taken 28 days after the second AZD1222 dose. The rearrangement uses TRBV6-5 and TRBJ2-3; no clear D gene. The CDR3 protein is CASSNTALHTQYF. As DNA, the CDR3 is TGTGCCAGCAGCAATACGGCCTTACATACGCAGTATTTT.